These 3 T cell receptor beta chains came from one sample sequenced in a study of blood T cell repertoires in COVID-19. Profiled with immunoSEQ multiplex PCR; TCRdb holds only in-frame clones, not every one. This table holds around 290,000 clones, roughly nine tenths found once. Sequences were obtained from peripheral blood. Source of these receptors: a woman between 25 and 40 years old with COVID-19, enrolled during active disease.

This chain links TRBV5-1 with TRBJ1-2; D is ambiguous. This CDR3 has 13 amino acids. The germline V and J ends were trimmed by 0 bases and 4 bases, with 7 bases remaining between them. Per germline, CDR1 SGHRS and CDR2 YFSETQ. CDR3 protein: CASSLVTGYGYTF. In nucleotides, the CDR3 is TGCGCCAGCAGCTTGGTGACTGGCTATGGCTACACCTTC.

J is TRBJ1-2 and V is TRBV21-1; TRBD1, the D gene given by the table, was not confirmed from the DNA. TRBV21-1 is assigned pseudogene status. CDR3 length: 16 amino acids. The CDR3, as DNA: TGTGCCAGCAGCTTCCCCCCGGGACAGCCTAACTATGGCTACACCTTC. Protein: CASSFPPGQPNYGYTF.

In DNA form, the CDR3 reads TGTGCCTGGAAGGTTATGTGGGAGGGCCGCTCCTACAATGAGCAGTTCTTC. Amino acids: CAWKVMWEGRSYNEQFF. The V and J genes are TRBV30 and TRBJ2-1, with 7 bases lining up with TRBD2. Germline V gene data show CDR1 as GTSNPN and CDR2 as SVGIG (reference sequence). Losses at the gene ends were 4 bases for V and 0 bases for J; bases not matched to a gene: 12. The CDR3 has 17 amino acids.